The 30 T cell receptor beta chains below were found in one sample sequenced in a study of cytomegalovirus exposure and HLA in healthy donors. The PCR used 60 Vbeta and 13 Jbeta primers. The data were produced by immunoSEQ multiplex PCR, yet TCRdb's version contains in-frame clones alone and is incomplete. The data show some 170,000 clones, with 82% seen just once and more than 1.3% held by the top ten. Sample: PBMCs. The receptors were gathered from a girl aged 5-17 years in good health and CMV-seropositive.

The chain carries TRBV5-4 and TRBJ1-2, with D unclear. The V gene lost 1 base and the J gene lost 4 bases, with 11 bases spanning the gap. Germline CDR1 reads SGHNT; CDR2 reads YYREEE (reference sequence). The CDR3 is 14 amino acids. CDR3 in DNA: TGTGCCAGCAGCTTGAGTCAACTCCCCTATGGCTACACCTTC. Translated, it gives CASSLSQLPYGYTF.

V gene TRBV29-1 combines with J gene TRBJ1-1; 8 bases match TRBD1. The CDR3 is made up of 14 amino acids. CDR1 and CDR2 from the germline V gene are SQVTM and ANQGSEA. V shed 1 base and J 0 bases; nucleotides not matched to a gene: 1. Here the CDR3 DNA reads TGCAGCGTTGAAGGGGGACAGGTGAACACTGAAGCTTTCTTT. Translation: CSVEGGQVNTEAFF.

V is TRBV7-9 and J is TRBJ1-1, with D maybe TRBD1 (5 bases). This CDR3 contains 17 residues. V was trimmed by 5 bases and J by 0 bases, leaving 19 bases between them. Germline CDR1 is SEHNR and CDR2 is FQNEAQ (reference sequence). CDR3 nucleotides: TGTGCCAGCAGCCGGTCCGGGGGACGAGGCATGAACACTGAAGCTTTCTTT. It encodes CASSRSGGRGMNTEAFF.

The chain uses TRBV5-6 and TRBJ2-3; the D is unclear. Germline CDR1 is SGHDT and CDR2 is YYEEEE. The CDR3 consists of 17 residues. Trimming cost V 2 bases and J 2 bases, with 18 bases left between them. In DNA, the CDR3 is TGTGCCAGCAGCTTACCCGACTGGTCCCGATCCACAGATACGCAGTATTTT. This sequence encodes CASSLPDWSRSTDTQYF.

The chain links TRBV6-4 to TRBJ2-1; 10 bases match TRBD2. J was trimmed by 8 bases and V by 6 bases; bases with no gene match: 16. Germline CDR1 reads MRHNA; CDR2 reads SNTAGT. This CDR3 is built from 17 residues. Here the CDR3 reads CASSAVFLAGVSDEQFF. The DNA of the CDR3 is TGTGCCAGCAGCGCGGTATTTCTAGCGGGAGTGTCCGATGAGCAGTTCTTC.

The CDR3 sequence is CASGTGGRPGYTF. The CDR3 DNA reads TGTGCCAGCGGTACAGGGGGACGACCTGGCTACACCTTC. This chain joins TRBV4-2 and TRBJ1-2; 8 bases map to TRBD1. V shed 8 bases, J shed 7 bases, and the junction held 9 bases outside the gene matches. The CDR3 has 13 residues. The V gene's germline CDR1 is LGHNA and CDR2 YNFKEQ.

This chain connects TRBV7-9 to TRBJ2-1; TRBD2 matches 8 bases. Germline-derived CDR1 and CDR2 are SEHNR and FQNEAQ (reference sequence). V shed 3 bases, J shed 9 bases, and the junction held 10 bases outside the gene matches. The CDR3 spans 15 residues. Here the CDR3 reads CASSFGAGSGTEQFF. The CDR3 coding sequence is TGTGCCAGCAGCTTTGGGGCTGGTAGCGGGACTGAGCAGTTCTTC.

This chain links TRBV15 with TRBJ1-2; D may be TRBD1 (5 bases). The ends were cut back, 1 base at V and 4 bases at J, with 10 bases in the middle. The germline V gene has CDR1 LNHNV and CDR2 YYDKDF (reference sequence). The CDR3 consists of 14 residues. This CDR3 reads CATSRGQTGYGYTF. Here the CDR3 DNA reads TGTGCCACCAGCAGAGGACAGACCGGCTATGGCTACACCTTC. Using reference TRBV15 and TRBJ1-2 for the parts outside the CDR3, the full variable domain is DAMVIQNPRYQVTQFGKPVTLSCSQTLNHNVMYWYQQKSSQAPKLLFHYYDKDFNNEADTPDNFQSRRPNTSFCFLDIRSPGLGDTAMYLCATSRGQTGYGYTFGSGTRLTVV.

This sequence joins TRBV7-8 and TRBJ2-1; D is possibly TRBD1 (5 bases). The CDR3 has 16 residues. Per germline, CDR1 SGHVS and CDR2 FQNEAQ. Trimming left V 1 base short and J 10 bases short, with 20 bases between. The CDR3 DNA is TGTGCCAGCAGCTTAGTGGCAGGAGCCGTTTCAGGGGAGCAGTTCTTC. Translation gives CASSLVAGAVSGEQFF.

CDR3 region: CASSESSAYNEQFF. Here the CDR3 DNA reads TGCGCCAGCAGTGAGTCGTCGGCCTACAATGAGCAGTTCTTC. The chain has TRBV10-2 and TRBJ2-1; D ambiguous. Trimming took off 0 bases at V and 2 bases at J, with 5 bases between the two ends. The CDR3 loop spans 14 amino acids. Germline CDR1 is WSHSY and CDR2 is SAAADI.

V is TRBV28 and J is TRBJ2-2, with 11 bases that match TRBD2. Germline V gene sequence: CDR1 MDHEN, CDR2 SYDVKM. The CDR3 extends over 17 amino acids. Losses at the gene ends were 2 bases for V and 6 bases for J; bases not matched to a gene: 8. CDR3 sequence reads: CASSLTTSGSQAGELFF. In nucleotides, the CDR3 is TGTGCCAGCAGTTTAACAACTAGCGGGAGTCAAGCCGGGGAGCTGTTTTTT.

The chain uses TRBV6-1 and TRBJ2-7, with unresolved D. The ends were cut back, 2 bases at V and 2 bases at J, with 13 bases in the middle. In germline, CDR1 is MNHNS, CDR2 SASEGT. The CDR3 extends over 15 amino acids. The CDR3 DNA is TGTGCCAGCAGTGAACCCCCAAGGAGTACCTACGAGCAGTACTTC. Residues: CASSEPPRSTYEQYF.

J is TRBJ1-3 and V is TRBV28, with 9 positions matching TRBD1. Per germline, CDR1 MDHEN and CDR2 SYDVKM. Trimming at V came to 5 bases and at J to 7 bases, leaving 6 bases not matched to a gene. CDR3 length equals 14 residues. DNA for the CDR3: TGTGCCAGCAGTCCCCAGGACAGGGGCAACACCATATATTTT. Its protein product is CASSPQDRGNTIYF.

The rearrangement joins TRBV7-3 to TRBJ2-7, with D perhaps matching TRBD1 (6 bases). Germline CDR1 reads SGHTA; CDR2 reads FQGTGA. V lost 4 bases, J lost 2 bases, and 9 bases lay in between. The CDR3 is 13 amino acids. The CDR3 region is CASSSAGAYEQYF. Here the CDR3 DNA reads TGTGCCAGCAGCTCTGCAGGGGCCTACGAGCAGTACTTC.

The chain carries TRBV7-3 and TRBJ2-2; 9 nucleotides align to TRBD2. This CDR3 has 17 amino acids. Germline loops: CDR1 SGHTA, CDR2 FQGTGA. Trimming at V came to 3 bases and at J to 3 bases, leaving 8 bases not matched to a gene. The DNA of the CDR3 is TGTGCCAGCAGCTTTGGCCTAGCGGGGCCCTACACCGGGGAGCTGTTTTTT. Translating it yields CASSFGLAGPYTGELFF. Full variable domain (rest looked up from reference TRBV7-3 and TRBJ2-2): GAGVSQTPSNKVTEKGKYVELRCDPISGHTALYWYRQSLGQGPEFLIYFQGTGAADDSGLPNDRFFAVRPEGSVSTLKIQRTERGDSAVYLCASSFGLAGPYTGELFFGEGSRLTVL.

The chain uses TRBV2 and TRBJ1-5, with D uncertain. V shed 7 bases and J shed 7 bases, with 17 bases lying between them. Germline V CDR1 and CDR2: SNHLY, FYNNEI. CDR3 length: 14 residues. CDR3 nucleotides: TGTGCCAGCACCCGGGGTCCTGAGGGACAGCCCCAGCATTTT. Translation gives CASTRGPEGQPQHF.

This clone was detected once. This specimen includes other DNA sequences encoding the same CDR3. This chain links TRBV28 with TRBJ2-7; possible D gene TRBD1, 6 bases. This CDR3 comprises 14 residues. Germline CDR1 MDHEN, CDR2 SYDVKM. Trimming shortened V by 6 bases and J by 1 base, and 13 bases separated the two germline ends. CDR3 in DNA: TGTGCCAGCAGAAGTGACAGGAGTTCCTACGAGCAGTACTTC. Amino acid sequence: CASRSDRSSYEQYF.

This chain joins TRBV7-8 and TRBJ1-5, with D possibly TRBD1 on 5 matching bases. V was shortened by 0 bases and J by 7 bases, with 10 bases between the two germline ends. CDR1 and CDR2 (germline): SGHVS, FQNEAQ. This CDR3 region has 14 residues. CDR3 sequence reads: CASSLAGGGQPQHF. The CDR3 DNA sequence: TGTGCCAGCAGCTTAGCGGGCGGGGGACAGCCCCAGCATTTT.

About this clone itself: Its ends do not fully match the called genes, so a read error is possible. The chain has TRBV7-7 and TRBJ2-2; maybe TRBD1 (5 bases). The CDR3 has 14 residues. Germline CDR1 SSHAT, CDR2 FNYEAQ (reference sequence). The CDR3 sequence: CASSFETQAGELFF. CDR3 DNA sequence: TGTGCTAGCAGCTTCGAGACACAGGCCGGGGAGCTGTTTTTT.

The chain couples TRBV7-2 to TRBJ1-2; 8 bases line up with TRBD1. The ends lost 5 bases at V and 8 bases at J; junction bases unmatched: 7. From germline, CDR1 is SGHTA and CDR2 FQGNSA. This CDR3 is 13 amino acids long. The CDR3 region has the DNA TGTGCCAGCAGCATGACAGGGGTTGGAGGCTACACCTTC. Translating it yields CASSMTGVGGYTF. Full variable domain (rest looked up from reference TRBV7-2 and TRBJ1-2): GAGVSQSPSNKVTEKGKDVELRCDPISGHTALYWYRQSLGQGLEFLIYFQGNSAPDKSGLPSDRFSAERTGGSVSTLTIQRTQQEDSAVYLCASSMTGVGGYTFGSGTRLTVV.

The CDR3 here is CARSLKRGATSADTQYF. CDR3 nucleotides: TGTGCCAGAAGCTTGAAGCGGGGGGCCACCTCGGCGGATACGCAGTATTTT. The chain has TRBV5-3 and TRBJ2-3, with TRBD2 matching 9 bases. TRBV5-3 is an open reading frame, and its role is uncertain. Trimming took 1 base from V and 6 from J; bases not matched to a gene: 12. The CDR3 spans 17 residues.

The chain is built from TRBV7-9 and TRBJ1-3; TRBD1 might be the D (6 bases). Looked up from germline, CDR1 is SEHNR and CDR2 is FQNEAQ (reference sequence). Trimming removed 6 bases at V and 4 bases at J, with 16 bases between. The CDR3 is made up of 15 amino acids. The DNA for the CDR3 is TGTGCCAGCAGGGGGGCAGGGGTTGACGGAAACACCATATATTTT. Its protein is CASRGAGVDGNTIYF.

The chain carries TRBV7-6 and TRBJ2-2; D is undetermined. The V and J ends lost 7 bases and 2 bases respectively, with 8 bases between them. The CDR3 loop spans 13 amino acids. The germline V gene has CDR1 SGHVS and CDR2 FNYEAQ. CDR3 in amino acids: CASTAPNTGELFF. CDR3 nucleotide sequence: TGTGCCAGCACCGCGCCTAACACCGGGGAGCTGTTTTTT.

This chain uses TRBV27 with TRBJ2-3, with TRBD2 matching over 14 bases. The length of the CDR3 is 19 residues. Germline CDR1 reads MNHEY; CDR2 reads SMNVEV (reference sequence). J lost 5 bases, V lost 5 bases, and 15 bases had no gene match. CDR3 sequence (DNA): TGTGCCAGCAGTAAAAAGGGACTAGCGGGAGTTATAAGCCTAGATACGCAGTATTTT. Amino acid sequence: CASSKKGLAGVISLDTQYF.

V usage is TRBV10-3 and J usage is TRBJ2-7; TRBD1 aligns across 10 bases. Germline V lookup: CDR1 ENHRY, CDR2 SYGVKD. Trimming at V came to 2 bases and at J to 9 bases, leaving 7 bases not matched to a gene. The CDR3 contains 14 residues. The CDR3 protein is CAISEIGQGEMQYF. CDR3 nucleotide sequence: TGTGCCATCAGTGAGATAGGACAGGGGGAAATGCAGTACTTC.

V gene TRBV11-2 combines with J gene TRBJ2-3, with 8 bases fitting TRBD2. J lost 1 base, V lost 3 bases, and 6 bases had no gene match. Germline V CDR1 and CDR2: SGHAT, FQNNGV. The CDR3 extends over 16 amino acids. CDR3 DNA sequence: TGTGCCAGCAGCTTCCGACTAGCGCTACGCACAGATACGCAGTATTTT. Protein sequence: CASSFRLALRTDTQYF.

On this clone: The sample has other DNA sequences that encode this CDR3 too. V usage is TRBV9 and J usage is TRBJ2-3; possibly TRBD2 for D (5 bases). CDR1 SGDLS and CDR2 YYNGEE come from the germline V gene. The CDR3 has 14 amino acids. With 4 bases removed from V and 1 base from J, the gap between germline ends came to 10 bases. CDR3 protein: CASSPPGGTDTQYF. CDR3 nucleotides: TGTGCCAGCAGCCCCCCCGGGGGCACAGATACGCAGTATTTT.

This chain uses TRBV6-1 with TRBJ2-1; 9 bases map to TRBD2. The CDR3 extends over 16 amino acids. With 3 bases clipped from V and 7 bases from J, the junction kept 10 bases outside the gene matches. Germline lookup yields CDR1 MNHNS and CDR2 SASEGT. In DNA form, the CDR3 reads TGTGCCAGCAGTGATTCGGGACTAGCAACTCGTAATGAGCAGTTCTTC. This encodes CASSDSGLATRNEQFF.

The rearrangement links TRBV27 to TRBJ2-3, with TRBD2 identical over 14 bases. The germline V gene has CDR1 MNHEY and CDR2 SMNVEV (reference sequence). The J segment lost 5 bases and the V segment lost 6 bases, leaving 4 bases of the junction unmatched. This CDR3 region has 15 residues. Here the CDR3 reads CASRLGLAGVDTQYF. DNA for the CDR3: TGTGCCAGCAGGCTGGGACTAGCGGGGGTAGATACGCAGTATTTT.

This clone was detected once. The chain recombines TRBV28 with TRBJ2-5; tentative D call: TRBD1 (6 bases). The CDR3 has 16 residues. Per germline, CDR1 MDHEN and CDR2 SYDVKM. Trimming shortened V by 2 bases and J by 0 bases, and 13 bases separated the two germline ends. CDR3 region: CASSLGDRRDQETQYF. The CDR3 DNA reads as TGTGCCAGCAGTTTAGGAGACAGGAGAGACCAAGAGACCCAGTACTTC.